This T cell receptor beta chain was sequenced for a study of T cell responses to AZD1222 COVID-19 vaccine. Worth noting for this clone: The antigen is undetermined.

Generated by immunoSEQ multiplex PCR, the TCRdb table keeps only in-frame clones and is missing some. The profile covers around 84,000 clones, with around 89% appearing a single time and about 28% taken by the ten largest. V shed 3 bases and J shed 1 base, with 12 bases lying between them. The germline gives CDR1 LGHDT, CDR2 YNNKEL (reference sequence). The CDR3 length is 15 residues. Study-level findings and limits: Regions 160-218 and 743-854 dominated among vaccine-associated CD4 TCRs spanning spike. The sample set comprised mostly white British donors with more females, and clonal diversity was possibly underestimated.

This specimen consisted of peripheral blood, obtained on day 0 of AZD1222 vaccination. The clonotype originates from an adult in good health. The chain joins TRBV3-1 (or the pseudogene TRBV3-2) to TRBJ1-2; D unresolved. The CDR3 DNA reads TGTGCCAGCAGCCAGGACGGAGTATTTAACTATGGCTACACCTTC. It specifies CASSQDGVFNYGYTF.